This paragraph covers one TCR beta chain sequence. Here immunoSEQ multiplex PCR was the method, and the copy in TCRdb shows in-frame clones only, minus some. The repertoire holds approximately 100,000 clones, with 75% to 90% as singletons. The CDR3 runs to 14 residues. Losses at the gene ends were 3 bases for V and 6 bases for J; bases not matched to a gene: 7. Germline CDR1 reads SGDLS; CDR2 reads YYNGEE. These data come from a study of blood T cell repertoires in COVID-19. The V and J genes are TRBV9 and TRBJ1-1; 8 nucleotides align to TRBD1. This TCR derives from a human donor with acute or convalescent COVID-19. The donor label of this sample is uncertain. The sequencing sample was made of peripheral blood. CDR3 DNA: TGTGCCAGCAGCGCCATGGACAGGGACGCTGAAGCTTTCTTT. It translates to CASSAMDRDAEAFF.